This T cell receptor beta chain stems from a study of tumor and adjacent non-tumor tissue in lung cancer. Study background: The cohort had about twelve adenocarcinoma, a couple of squamous cell and 1 small cell patients. General study results and limits: Significantly higher TCR diversity was found in tumor than normal lung. Normal lung showed higher cumulative top 100 clone frequency than tumor.

RNA was extracted from bulk tissue without any cell sorting. This non-tumor lung sample came from over 3 cm beyond the tumor edge. TCRbeta libraries were built with three rounds of nested PCR, modified from ARM-PCR. TCRdb ran MiXCR on the multiplex PCR reads and lists one entry per CDR3 protein. The sample consists of tens of thousands of distinct CDR3 sequences, around two thirds of them appearing once. Comments on this clonotype: Its antigen is undetermined. Germline and junction disagree at one end, which may indicate a read error.

Per the germline V gene, CDR1 is MNHNY and CDR2 is SVGAGI (reference sequence). The length of the CDR3 is 16 residues. This sequence originates from a woman aged 45-65 years with non-small cell lung cancer. Input material: distant non-tumor lung tissue. The chain couples TRBV6-6 to TRBJ2-6; the D gene is possibly TRBD2 (5 bases). CDR3: CVSTKEVYSGTNVLTF. DNA for the CDR3: TGTGTCAGCACCAAGGAGGTGTACTCTGGGACCAACGTCCTGACTTTC.